This is a list of T cell receptor beta chains from one sample in a study of blood T cells in healthy people across ages. Via MiXCR, TCRdb re-called the 5' RACE reads, giving one row per CDR3 protein. The table includes 1,300,000 or so distinct CDR3 sequences, approximately 63% detected once. Sequenced: blood. The source of these receptors is a man younger than 35 in good health. The CDR3 runs from the conserved cysteine through the conserved F or W. The order of the fields is clone size, V gene, CDR3 length, D gene, J gene, CDR3 protein, CDR3 DNA. A D gene is named only where the DNA matches it firmly. Only part of the rows carry a size: once, few, many, or a class if the clone is expanded.

>few|TRBV7-2|15|.|TRBJ1-6
CASTSSDPRNSPLHF
TGTGCCAGCACCTCGTCCGACCCCAGGAATTCACCCCTCCACTTT
>.|TRBV12-3/TRBV12-4|16|TRBD1|TRBJ2-6
CASSPDRGSGANVLTF
TGTGCCAGCAGCCCGGACAGGGGGTCTGGGGCCAACGTCCTGACTTTC
>.|TRBV4-1|15|TRBD1|TRBJ1-1
CASSPRLGTGVEAFF
TGCGCCAGCAGCCCGCGCCTAGGGACAGGCGTCGAAGCTTTCTTT
>.|TRBV27|17|.|TRBJ2-1
CASSLYLGASEGNEQFF
TGTGCCAGCAGTTTATACCTAGGGGCTAGCGAAGGCAATGAGCAGTTCTTC
>.|TRBV6-6|17|TRBD1|TRBJ2-7
CASSYAKKRDSSYEQYF
TGTGCCAGCAGTTACGCTAAAAAAAGGGACAGCTCCTACGAGCAGTACTTC
>.|TRBV6-2/TRBV6-3|16|.|TRBJ2-7
CASGLGSRDSGSEQYF
TGTGCCAGCGGACTGGGGTCACGGGACTCCGGGTCCGAGCAGTACTTC
>.|TRBV3-1|15|TRBD2|TRBJ2-7
CASSQGLADAYEQYF
TGTGCCAGCAGCCAGGGACTAGCGGACGCCTACGAGCAGTACTTC
>.|TRBV7-2|14|.|TRBJ1-1
CASSFDSRNTEAFF
TGTGCCAGCAGCTTCGACAGTCGCAACACTGAAGCTTTCTTT
>.|TRBV4-3|13|TRBD1|TRBJ2-2
CASSREQGRELFF
TGCGCCAGCAGCCGAGAACAGGGGCGGGAGCTGTTTTTT
>.|TRBV9|16|TRBD2|TRBJ2-2
CASSVDAGGGTGELFF
TGTGCCAGCAGCGTAGACGCGGGGGGTGGAACCGGGGAGCTGTTTTTT
>.|TRBV12-3/TRBV12-4|14|.|TRBJ2-1
CASSWAAARDEQFF
TGTGCCAGCAGTTGGGCGGCGGCCCGCGATGAGCAGTTCTTC
>.|TRBV13|12|.|TRBJ2-1
CASSDSSAEQFF
TGTGCCAGCAGCGACTCTAGCGCTGAGCAGTTCTTC
>.|TRBV2|14|.|TRBJ1-1
CASSEVLMNTEAFF
TGTGCCAGCAGTGAGGTACTAATGAACACTGAAGCTTTCTTT
>.|TRBV2|15|TRBD2|TRBJ2-3
CASSEWASGPDTQYF
TGTGCCAGCAGTGAGTGGGCTAGCGGGCCAGATACGCAGTATTTT
>.|TRBV27|14|.|TRBJ1-1
CASSLYGKNTEAFF
TGTGCCAGCAGTTTATACGGAAAGAACACTGAAGCTTTCTTT
>few|TRBV27|14|.|TRBJ1-1
CASSLSRGGTEAFF
TGTGCCAGCAGTTTATCGCGGGGCGGCACTGAAGCTTTCTTT
>once|TRBV27|15|.|TRBJ2-5
CASSLLGSRQETQYF
TGTGCCAGCAGTTTATTGGGGAGCCGCCAAGAGACCCAGTACTTC
>.|TRBV12-3/TRBV12-4|14|.|TRBJ1-6
CASSVAGLNSPLHF
TGTGCCAGCAGTGTGGCAGGTCTTAATTCACCCCTCCACTTT
>.|TRBV29-1|11|.|TRBJ1-4
CSASLDEKLFF
TGCAGCGCCTCCCTGGATGAAAAACTGTTTTTT
>few|TRBV7-9|14|.|TRBJ2-1
CASSLATRVYEQFF
TGTGCCAGCAGCTTAGCGACCAGGGTATATGAGCAGTTCTTC
>.|TRBV20-1|15|.|TRBJ2-7
CSASRYDRLFGEQYF
TGCAGTGCTAGTAGGTATGACAGGCTGTTTGGGGAGCAGTACTTC
>.|TRBV28|13|.|TRBJ2-5
CAGSLPGWETQYF
TGTGCCGGCAGTTTACCGGGGTGGGAGACCCAGTACTTC
>.|TRBV7-2|16|TRBD1|TRBJ2-7
CASSLNPTGGMGEQYF
TGTGCCAGCAGCTTAAACCCTACAGGGGGAATGGGCGAGCAGTACTTC
>many|TRBV29-1|10|.|TRBJ2-1
CSVEFNEQFF
TGCAGCGTTGAATTCAATGAGCAGTTCTTC
>few|TRBV6-5|16|.|TRBJ2-7
CASSYSRTRGEYEQYF
TGTGCCAGCAGTTACTCCCGAACCCGGGGTGAATACGAGCAGTACTTC